The clone carrying this TCR beta chain has a single count. The data belong to a study of early stage breast cancer tumors. Looking at the study overall: Among roughly twelve ER+/PR+/HER2- tumors, eight were ductal, four lobular.

The CDR3 sequence is 16 residues long. In germline, CDR1 is MGHRA, CDR2 YSYEKL. V gave up 3 bases and J gave up 0 bases; unmatched junction bases: 6. Data came from immunoSEQ multiplex PCR; TCRdb stores just in-frame clones and leaves some out. The table lists 50,000 to 65,000 clones, under 95% of them singletons, with about 5% in the top ten. The receptor was derived from a person aged 65 to 85 with breast cancer. This chain connects TRBV4-1 to TRBJ2-3, with 7 bases identical to TRBD1. Sequencing was done on a sample of blood. CDR3 loop: CASSQTGSASTDTQYF. DNA for the CDR3: TGCGCCAGCAGCCAGACAGGGTCGGCGAGCACAGATACGCAGTATTTT.